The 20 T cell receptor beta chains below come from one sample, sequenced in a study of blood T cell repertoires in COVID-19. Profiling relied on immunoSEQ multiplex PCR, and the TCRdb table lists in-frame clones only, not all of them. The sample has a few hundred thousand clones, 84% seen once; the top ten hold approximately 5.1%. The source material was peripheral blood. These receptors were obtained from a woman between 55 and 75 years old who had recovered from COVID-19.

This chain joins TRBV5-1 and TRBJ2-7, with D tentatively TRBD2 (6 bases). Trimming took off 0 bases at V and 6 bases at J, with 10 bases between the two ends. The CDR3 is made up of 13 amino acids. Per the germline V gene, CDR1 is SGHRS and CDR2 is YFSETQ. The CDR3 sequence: CASSLDRGIEQYF. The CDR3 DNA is TGCGCCAGCAGCTTGGACCGGGGGATCGAGCAGTACTTC.

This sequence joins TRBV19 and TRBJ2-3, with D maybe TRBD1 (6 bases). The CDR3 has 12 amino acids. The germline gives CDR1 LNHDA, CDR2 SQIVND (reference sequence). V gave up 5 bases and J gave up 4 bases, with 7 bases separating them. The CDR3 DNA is TGTGCCAGTAGTTACAGGGCAGATACGCAGTATTTT. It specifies CASSYRADTQYF.

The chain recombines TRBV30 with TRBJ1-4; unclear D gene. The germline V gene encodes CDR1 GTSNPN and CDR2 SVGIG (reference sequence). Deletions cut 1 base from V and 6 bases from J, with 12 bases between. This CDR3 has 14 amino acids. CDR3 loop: CAWSDAGFDEKLFF. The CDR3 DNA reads TGTGCCTGGAGTGATGCGGGGTTTGATGAAAAACTGTTTTTT.

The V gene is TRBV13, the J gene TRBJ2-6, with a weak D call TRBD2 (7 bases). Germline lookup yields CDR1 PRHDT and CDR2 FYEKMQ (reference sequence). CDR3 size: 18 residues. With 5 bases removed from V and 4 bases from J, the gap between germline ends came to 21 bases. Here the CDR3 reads CASSTVGGRIVGANVLTF. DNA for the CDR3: TGTGCCAGCAGCACAGTGGGGGGGCGGATTGTCGGGGCCAACGTCCTGACTTTC.

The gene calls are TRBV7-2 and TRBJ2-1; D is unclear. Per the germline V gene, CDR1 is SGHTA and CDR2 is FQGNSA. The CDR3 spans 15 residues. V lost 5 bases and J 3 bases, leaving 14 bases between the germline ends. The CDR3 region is CASSQNAGFYNEQFF. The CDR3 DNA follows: TGTGCCAGCAGCCAAAACGCAGGTTTCTACAATGAGCAGTTCTTC.

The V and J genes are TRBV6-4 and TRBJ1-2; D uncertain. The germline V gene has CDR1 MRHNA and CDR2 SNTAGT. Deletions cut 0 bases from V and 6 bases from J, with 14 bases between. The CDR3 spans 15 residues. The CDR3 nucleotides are TGTGCCAGCAGTGACTCATCCGGTTCTTTCAATGGCTACACCTTC. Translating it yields CASSDSSGSFNGYTF.

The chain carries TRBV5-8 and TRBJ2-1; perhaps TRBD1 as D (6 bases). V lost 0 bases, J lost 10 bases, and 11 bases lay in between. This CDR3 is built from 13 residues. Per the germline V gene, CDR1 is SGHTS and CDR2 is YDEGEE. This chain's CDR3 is CASSLDRAGEQFF. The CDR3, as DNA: TGTGCCAGCAGCTTGGACAGGGCAGGGGAGCAGTTCTTC.

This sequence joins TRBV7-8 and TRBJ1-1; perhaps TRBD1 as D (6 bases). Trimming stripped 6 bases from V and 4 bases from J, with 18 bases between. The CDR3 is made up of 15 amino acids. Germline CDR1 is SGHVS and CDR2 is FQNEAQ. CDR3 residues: CASSSEGVVSTEAFF. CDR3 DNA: TGTGCCAGCAGTTCCGAGGGGGTCGTTAGCACTGAAGCTTTCTTT.

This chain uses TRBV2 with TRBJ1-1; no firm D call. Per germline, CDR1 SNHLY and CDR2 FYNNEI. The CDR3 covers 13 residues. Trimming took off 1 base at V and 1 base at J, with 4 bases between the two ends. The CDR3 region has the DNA TGTGCCAGCAGTGAAGACTGGAACACTGAAGCTTTCTTT. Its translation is CASSEDWNTEAFF.

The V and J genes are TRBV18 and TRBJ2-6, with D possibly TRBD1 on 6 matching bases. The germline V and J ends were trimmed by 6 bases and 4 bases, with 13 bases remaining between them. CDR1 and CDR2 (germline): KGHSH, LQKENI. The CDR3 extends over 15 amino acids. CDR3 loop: CASSLRGTGANVLTF. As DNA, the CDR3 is TGTGCCAGCTCTCTCAGGGGAACCGGGGCCAACGTCCTGACTTTC.

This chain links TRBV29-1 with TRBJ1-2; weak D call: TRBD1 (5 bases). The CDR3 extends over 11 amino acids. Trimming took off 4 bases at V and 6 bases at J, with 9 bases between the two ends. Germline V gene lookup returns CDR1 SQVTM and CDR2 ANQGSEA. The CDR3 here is CSVGRGNGYTF. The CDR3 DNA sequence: TGCAGCGTTGGGCGGGGGAATGGCTACACCTTC.

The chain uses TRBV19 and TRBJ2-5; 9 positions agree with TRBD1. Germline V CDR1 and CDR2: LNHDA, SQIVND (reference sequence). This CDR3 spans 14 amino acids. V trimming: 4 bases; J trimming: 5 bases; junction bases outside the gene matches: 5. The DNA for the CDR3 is TGTGCCAGTAGTAGGGGACAGGGCCGGGAGACCCAGTACTTC. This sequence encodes CASSRGQGRETQYF. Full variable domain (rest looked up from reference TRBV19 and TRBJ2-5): DGGITQSPKYLFRKEGQNVTLSCEQNLNHDAMYWYRQDPGQGLRLIYYSQIVNDFQKGDIAEGYSVSREKKESFPLTVTSAQKNPTAFYLCASSRGQGRETQYFGPGTRLLVL.

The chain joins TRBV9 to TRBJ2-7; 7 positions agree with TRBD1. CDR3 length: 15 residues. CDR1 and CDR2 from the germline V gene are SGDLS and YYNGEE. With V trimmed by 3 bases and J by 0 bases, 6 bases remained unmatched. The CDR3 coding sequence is TGTGCCAGCAGCGCCCAGACAGGGAGCTCCTACGAGCAGTACTTC. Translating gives CASSAQTGSSYEQYF.

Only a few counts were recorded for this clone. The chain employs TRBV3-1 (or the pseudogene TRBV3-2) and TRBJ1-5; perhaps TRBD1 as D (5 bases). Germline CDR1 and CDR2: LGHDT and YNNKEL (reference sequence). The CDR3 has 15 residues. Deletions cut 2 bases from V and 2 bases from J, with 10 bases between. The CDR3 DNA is TGTGCCAGCAGCCAATTTATAGGGGGCAATCAGCCCCAGCATTTT. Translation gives CASSQFIGGNQPQHF.

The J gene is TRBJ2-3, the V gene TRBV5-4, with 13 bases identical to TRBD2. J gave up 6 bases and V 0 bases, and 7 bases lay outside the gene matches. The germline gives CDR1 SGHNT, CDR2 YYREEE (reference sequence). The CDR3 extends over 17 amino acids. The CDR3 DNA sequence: TGTGCCAGCAGCTTGGGCGGACTAGCGGGGGCCGGTGATACGCAGTATTTT. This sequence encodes CASSLGGLAGAGDTQYF.

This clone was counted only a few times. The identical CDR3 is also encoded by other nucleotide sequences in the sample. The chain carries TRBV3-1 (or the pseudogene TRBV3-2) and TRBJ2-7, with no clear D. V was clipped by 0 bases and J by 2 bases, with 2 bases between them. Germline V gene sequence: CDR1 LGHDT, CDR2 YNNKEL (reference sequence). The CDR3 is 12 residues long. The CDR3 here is CASSQDTYEQYF. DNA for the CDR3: TGTGCCAGCAGCCAAGATACCTACGAGCAGTACTTC.

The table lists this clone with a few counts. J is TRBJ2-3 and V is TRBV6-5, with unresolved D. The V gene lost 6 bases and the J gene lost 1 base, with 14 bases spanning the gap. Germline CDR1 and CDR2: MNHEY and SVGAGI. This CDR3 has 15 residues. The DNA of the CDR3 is TGTGCCAGCAGAGAGTTTCCGTCTGGCACAGATACGCAGTATTTT. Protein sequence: CASREFPSGTDTQYF.

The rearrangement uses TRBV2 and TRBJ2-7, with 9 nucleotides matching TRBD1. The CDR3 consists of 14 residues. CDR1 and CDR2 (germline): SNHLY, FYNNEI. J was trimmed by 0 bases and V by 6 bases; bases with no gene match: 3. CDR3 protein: CASSGQGISYEQYF. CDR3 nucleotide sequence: TGTGCCAGCAGCGGACAGGGGATCTCCTACGAGCAGTACTTC.

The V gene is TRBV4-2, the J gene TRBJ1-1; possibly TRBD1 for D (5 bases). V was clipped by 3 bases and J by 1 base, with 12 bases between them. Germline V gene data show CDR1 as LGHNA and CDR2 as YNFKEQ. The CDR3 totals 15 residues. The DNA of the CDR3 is TGTGCCAGCAGCCACTCGGACATATCGAACACTGAAGCTTTCTTT. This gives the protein CASSHSDISNTEAFF.

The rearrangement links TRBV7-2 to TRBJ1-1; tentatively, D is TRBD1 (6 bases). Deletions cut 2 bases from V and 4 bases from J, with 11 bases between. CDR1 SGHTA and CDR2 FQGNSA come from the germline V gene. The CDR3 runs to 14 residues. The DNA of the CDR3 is TGTGCCAGCAGCTTACGGGGGGCGATCACTGAAGCTTTCTTT. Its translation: CASSLRGAITEAFF.